Given below is one T cell receptor (beta chain) in context. The antigen is undetermined. This entry belongs to a study of CD8 T cells in Susac syndrome. Study outcomes and limitations: The authors acknowledged that their TCR sequencing and HLA analysis involved a relatively small number of individuals.

Reverse transcription of about 0.45 to 1 ug RNA was performed with random hexamers. Amplification of TCR beta CDR3 by immunoSEQ multiplex PCR spanned 54 Vbeta and 13 Jbeta. TCRdb called the immunoSEQ multiplex PCR reads again in MiXCR, with one record for every CDR3 protein. The sample consists of around 280,000 distinct CDR3 sequences, about 92% of them appearing once. The sequenced sample consisted of CD4+ T cells from PBMCs. The source of this sequence is a human donor with multiple sclerosis.

The CDR3 nucleotides read TGTGCCTGGACCTCCGGGACAGGGACAGATACGCAGTATTTT. Amino acid sequence: CAWTSGTGTDTQYF. The chain carries TRBV30 and TRBJ2-3, with TRBD1 matching 9 bases. Trimming at V came to 4 bases and at J to 3 bases, leaving 5 bases not matched to a gene. CDR1 and CDR2 (germline): GTSNPN, SVGIG (reference sequence). The CDR3 contains 14 residues. The full variable domain, its missing parts supplied by reference TRBV30 and TRBJ2-3, is SQTIHQWPATLVQPVGSPLSLECTVEGTSNPNLYWYRQAAGRGLQLLFYSVGIGQISSEVPQNLSASRPQDRQFILSSKKLLLSDSGFYLCAWTSGTGTDTQYFGPGTRLTVL.